The rows below give T cell receptor beta chains drawn from one sample of a study of blood T cell repertoires in COVID-19. Sequenced by immunoSEQ multiplex PCR; TCRdb stores in-frame clones only, minus some. Here the sample spans approximately 56,000 clones, around 81% being singletons. The sequencing input was peripheral blood. These receptors were collected from a man in his sixties or seventies with active COVID-19. CDR3s include the opening cysteine and the closing phenylalanine or tryptophan. The D gene is left open where the match is weak. Rows give clone size only sometimes, using once, few, many, or a class for an expanded clone.

length | J | V | D | size | DNA | CDR3
15 | TRBJ1-1 | TRBV5-1 | TRBD1 | . | TGCGCCAGCAGCTTGGTACAGGGGTTGAACACTGAAGCTTTCTTT | CASSLVQGLNTEAFF
15 | TRBJ1-1 | TRBV18 | . | . | TGTGCCAGCTCACTTTACCAGGGATTGGACACTGAAGCTTTCTTT | CASSLYQGLDTEAFF
17 | TRBJ2-4 | TRBV9 | TRBD2 | . | TGTGCCAGCGGACCTAGGGCGGGAGGAGAAGCCAAAAACATTCAGTACTTC | CASGPRAGGEAKNIQYF
13 | TRBJ1-3 | TRBV28 | . | medium-sized | TGTGCCAGCACACTGAGCTCTGGAAACACCATATATTTT | CASTLSSGNTIYF
13 | TRBJ1-1 | TRBV7-6 | TRBD1 | . | TGTGCCAGCAGCACCCCAGGGGGCGGCGGAGCTTTCTTT | CASSTPGGGGAFF
14 | TRBJ1-1 | TRBV4-1 | . | . | TGCGCCAGTAGAAACAGGGCGGAGAACACTGAAGCTTTCTTT | CASRNRAENTEAFF
17 | TRBJ1-1 | TRBV9 | TRBD1 | . | TGTGCCAGCAGCGTAGGGACAGGGGGTCGAGAAAACACTGAAGCTTTCTTT | CASSVGTGGRENTEAFF
15 | TRBJ2-7 | TRBV14 | . | . | TGTGCCAGCAGCTCACGGCAGGGGGGCGCGGGGGAGCAGTACTTC | CASSSRQGGAGEQYF
17 | TRBJ2-1 | TRBV14 | TRBD2 | . | TGTGCCAGCAGCCCGAGACTAGCGGGGAAGAATTACAATGAGCAGTTCTTC | CASSPRLAGKNYNEQFF
15 | TRBJ2-1 | TRBV4-3 | . | . | TGCGCCAGCAGCCAAGGCTGGGGCCCTATAAATGAGCAGTTCTTC | CASSQGWGPINEQFF
12 | TRBJ2-1 | TRBV11-3 | . | . | TGTGCCAGCAGCTTAGATACGGGAAAGCAGTTCTTC | CASSLDTGKQFF
15 | TRBJ1-2 | TRBV7-9 | . | . | TGTGCCAGCAGCTTAGGGGCAGGGGCTAACTATGGCTACACCTTC | CASSLGAGANYGYTF
13 | TRBJ1-1 | TRBV28 | . | . | TGTGCCAGCAGTTTCAGGGTGGGCACTGAAGCTTTCTTT | CASSFRVGTEAFF
15 | TRBJ1-4 | TRBV5-5 | TRBD1 | . | TGTGCCAGCAGCATTCCGGGACAGGGTTTAGAAAAACTGTTTTTT | CASSIPGQGLEKLFF
14 | TRBJ1-1 | TRBV3-1/TRBV3-2 | . | . | TGTGCCAGCAGCCCAGGCGGGATGAACACTGAAGCTTTCTTT | CASSPGGMNTEAFF
12 | TRBJ1-2 | TRBV5-1 | . | . | TGCGCCAGCAGCTTGGAAACGGTTGGCTACACCTTC | CASSLETVGYTF
15 | TRBJ1-5 | TRBV18 | . | . | TGTGCCAGCTCACCAGGACTGAGAAGCAATCAGCCCCAGCATTTT | CASSPGLRSNQPQHF